This T cell receptor beta chain comes out of a study of CD8+ T cells in alopecia areata. The overall study: Female C3H/HeJ recipients aged roughly 7-10 weeks got skin from C3H/HeJ graft donors aged about 6-12 months that had spontaneous alopecia.

The CDR3 covers 11 residues. Germline V gene sequence: CDR1 NSHNY, CDR2 SYGAGN. Details on this clone: Gene names are the mouse ones. The CDR3 end falls 4 residues outside the read, so it is completed with the germline J gene.

The sequencing template was cDNA reverse transcribed from extracted RNA. The data were produced by immunoSEQ multiplex PCR, yet TCRdb's version contains in-frame clones alone and is incomplete. This table holds about 19,000 clones with no singletons; the top ten claim 25% to 40%. Researchers sorted pooled cutaneous lymph node cells on the basis of CD4, CD8alpha, NKG2D, NKG2ACE and other markers. The sequence was collected from a C3H/HeJ mouse with alopecia areata. Strain MHC haplotype: H2-k. The rearrangement joins TRBV13-1 to TRBJ2-4; D gene unclear. Sequenced sample: CD8+ T cells sorted from a lymph node. The CDR3 DNA, read in part, is TGTGCCAGCAGTGATCTAAAC. Protein product: CASSDLN. The CDR3 as a whole reads CASSDLNTLYF.